There are a few counts of the clone carrying this T cell receptor beta chain. The antigen remains unidentified. CD4+ cells were split into CD45RA+ naive and CD45RA-negative memory subsets. This CDR3 contains 19 residues. The V end was cut by 0 bases, the J end by 2 bases, with 23 bases between. Germline V CDR1 and CDR2: SGHRS, YFSETQ. The data originate from a study of shared clonotypes between healthy human individuals. The wider study: A couple of women and a few men aged 18 to 49 served as donors. Whole-study results and caveats: A handful of donors had around 5% of their naive CD4 clonotypes in common.

The authors loaded about 200 ng DNA, 30,000 to 35,000 T cell genomes, into sorted-subset replicate PCRs. Produced via immunoSEQ multiplex PCR; TCRdb's table is partial and in-frame only. The sample has around 720,000 clones; around four fifths are singletons. This TCR came from a young woman in good health. The sequencing input was memory CD4+ T cells sorted from blood. The subset here: CD45RA-negative fraction. The chain is built from TRBV5-1 and TRBJ2-5; perhaps D is TRBD1 or TRBD2 (5 bases each). CDR3 sequence: CASSLVPMTGRGRQETQYF. The CDR3 nucleotides read TGCGCCAGCAGCTTGGTACCCATGACGGGACGTGGAAGACAAGAGACCCAGTACTTC.